This entry features one T cell receptor beta chain sequence. A much bigger clone sits one base away, suggesting this may be a read error. The data were obtained in a study of Graves' ophthalmopathy and Graves' hyperthyroidism. Amplification targeted the TCR beta CDR3 regions, with RNA transcripts as the source material. In the first round, RT-PCR was carried out with HTBI primers, and a multiplex PCR formed the second round. TCRdb called the multiplex PCR reads again in MiXCR, with one record for every CDR3 protein. The profile shows 500,000 to 800,000 distinct CDR3 sequences, roughly 39% of them singletons. CDR1 is ENHRY and CDR2 is SYGVKD in the germline V gene. The CDR3 sequence is 15 residues long. V was cut by 4 bases and J by 0 bases, with 12 bases left in between.

The sequenced sample was peripheral blood. The clonotype comes from an adult man with Graves' ophthalmopathy. V gene TRBV10-3 combines with J gene TRBJ1-1; D is ambiguous. The CDR3 DNA is TGTGCCATCAGTGTAGCAAGAGTCCTGAACACTGAAGCTTTCTTT. Protein product: CAISVARVLNTEAFF.